This TCR beta chain derives from a study of blood T cells in healthy people across ages. This clonotype has just a few counts. The antigen remains unidentified. Study-level results: Unknown CMV status may confound age-related changes in expanded clones. Bulk PBMC profiling left naive and antigen-experienced comparisons inconclusive. Calculation of diversity from one million T cells yielded estimates considered to be underestimates. With naive T cell percentage, TCR beta diversity showed a strong correlation.

A J-beta primer mix and a sample-barcoded 5' primer were used in a second PCR of roughly 6 to 11 cycles. TCRdb reprocessed the 5' RACE reads via MiXCR and lists one record per CDR3 protein. The data contain roughly 900,000 distinct CDR3 sequences, around 49% of them singletons. CDR1 ENHRY and CDR2 SYGVKD come from the germline V gene. V was trimmed by 5 bases and J by 3 bases, leaving 7 bases between them. CDR3 length: 12 residues. The chain joins TRBV10-3 to TRBJ1-2; D is ambiguous. The sequencing input was blood. The origin of this receptor is a man aged 25-45 years in good health. DNA of the CDR3: TGTGCCATCAGTTCTGCAGACTATGGCTACACCTTC. It is translated as CAISSADYGYTF.